A single sample gave rise to the 23 T cell receptor delta chains below, sequenced in a study of γδ T cells in repeated Plasmodium falciparum infection. TCRdb reprocessed the multiplex PCR reads through CATT. The sample includes roughly 90,000 delta-chain clones, almost 1.5% of them seen just once. Vgamma9/Vdelta2+ and Vdelta2-negative gammadelta T cells were flow-sorted from PBMC for bulk sequencing. Sequencing input: gamma-delta T cells from blood. The receptors were sampled from a pool of human donors (malaria-infected and uninfected, not separated).

For this clone: This could be a read error, since a much larger clone is one nucleotide away. The CDR3 bases are TGTGCTCTTGAGCCTCCCACCCTTTCCGGACGGGGGATACGTAATAAACTCATCTTT. Its translation is CALEPPTLSGRGIRNKLIF. This chain connects TRDV1 to TRDJ1, with TRDD3 matching over 10 bases. Trimming cost V 7 bases and J 6 bases; bases outside gene matches: 23. The CDR3 has 19 residues. CDR1 and CDR2 from the germline V gene are TSWWSYY and QGS.

This clone has more than one count but fewer than ten. TCRdb's listed protein matches a much larger clone and diverges from this DNA's translation at residue 4, likely through a read error; the protein shown comes from the DNA. The V call is TRDV1, the J call TRDJ1; TRDD3 aligns across 7 bases. TCRdb supplies no J gene; here it was assigned by aligning the nucleotide sequence to germline. Trimming removed 9 bases from V and 0 bases from J; junction bases left unmatched: 28. CDR1 and CDR2 from the germline V gene are TSWWSYY and QGS. The length of the CDR3 is 21 residues. The DNA of the CDR3 is TGTGCTCTCCGTGAGAGCCCCACTGGGGATGACTACTGCTTGAACACCGATAAACTCATCTTT. Protein sequence: CALRESPTGDDYCLNTDKLIF.

This clone was counted a few times. The TCRdb protein, from a much larger clone, departs from this DNA's translation at residue 11, likely by read error; the protein shown derives from the DNA. The chain recombines TRDV2 with TRDJ3, with TRDD3 matching 9 bases. No J segment appears in TCRdb, so it was assigned here by matching the sequence to germline. Germline CDR1 is GEAIGNYY and CDR2 is EKD. The CDR3 runs to 19 residues. Trimming took 0 bases from V and 3 from J; bases not matched to a gene: 8. The DNA for the CDR3 is TGTGCCTGTGACACCGTGGGAACTGGGGGACACTGGGACACCCGACAGATGTTTTTC. Translation: CACDTVGTGGHWDTRQMFF.

There are a few counts of this clone. The TCRdb protein comes from a much larger clone and disagrees with this DNA's translation at residue 7, likely due to a read error; the protein given here is derived from the DNA. The chain recombines TRDV1 with TRDJ1; 13 nucleotides agree with TRDD3. The J gene was not available in TCRdb and was assigned here by matching the DNA to germline segments. CDR3 length: 21 amino acids. V dropped 0 bases and J dropped 1; count of bases not matched to a gene: 14. Germline V gene data show CDR1 as TSWWSYY and CDR2 as QGS. This CDR3 is CALGELVCTGGYERGTDKLIF. In DNA, the CDR3 is TGTGCTCTTGGGGAACTCGTATGTACTGGGGGATACGAGAGAGGCACCGATAAACTCATCTTT.

This clone occurred many times. A read error is likely here: a far larger clone is one base away. Other nucleotide sequences from this sample produce the same CDR3. The rearrangement joins TRDV3 to TRDJ1; D possibly corresponds to TRDD3 (6 bases). Matching the DNA to germline supplied the J gene, which TCRdb does not give. Per germline, CDR1 TVYSNPD and CDR2 GDNSRS (reference sequence). The CDR3 spans 15 residues. In DNA form, the CDR3 reads TGCGCCTTAGTTCTTCCCCCGGGGATTAGGGGTAAACTCATCTTT. This encodes CALVLPPGIRGKLIF.

This clone was picked up a small number of times. TCRdb shows a much larger clone's protein in place of this DNA's translation, and the two differ at residue 9, likely through a read error; the protein shown is translated from the DNA. The V call is TRDV2, the J call TRDJ1, with a possible D match to TRDD3 (5 bases). The CDR3 sequence is 19 residues long. V lost 0 bases and J 8 bases, leaving 30 bases between the germline ends. Germline V gene lookup returns CDR1 GEAIGNYY and CDR2 EKD. CDR3 in amino acids: CACDTDRVPGASGGGKLIF. The CDR3 bases are TGTGCCTGTGACACCGACCGAGTACCGGGGGCCTCGGGAGGAGGCAAACTCATCTTT.

Turning to this clone: This DNA's translation differs at residue 10 from TCRdb's protein, which comes from a much larger clone; a read error is likely, and the protein shown is translated from the DNA. This chain connects TRDV1 to TRDJ1, with D uncertain. V lost 0 bases to trimming and J lost 2 bases, with 22 bases between them. Germline V lookup: CDR1 TSWWSYY, CDR2 QGS. The CDR3 is made up of 19 amino acids. CDR3: CALGELESSQSFITDKLIF. CDR3 bases: TGTGCTCTTGGGGAACTAGAGTCGTCCCAGTCCTTTATTACCGATAAACTCATCTTT.

This clone came up many times. A read error likely explains this, since a far larger clone differs by one base. This CDR3 is also generated by other DNA sequences in the sample. V is TRDV1 and J is TRDJ1; a possible D gene is TRDD3 (6 bases). The CDR3 has 24 amino acids. Germline CDR1 reads TSWWSYY; CDR2 reads QGS. The CDR3 nucleotides read TGTGCTCTTGGGGGCCGAGCCCAGGGCTACAACCTCGTACTGGGTCTCCCCTTCGCCGATAAGCTCATCTTT. Translating gives CALGGRAQGYNLVLGLPFADKLIF.

This clone turned up a few times. The protein given by TCRdb reflects a much larger clone and differs at residue 19 from this DNA's translation, likely from a read error; the protein shown is the DNA's translation. The V gene is TRDV1, the J gene TRDJ1; TRDD2 aligns across 9 bases. Germline V gives CDR1 TSWWSYY, CDR2 QGS. The CDR3 contains 21 residues. CDR3 sequence (DNA): TGTGCTCTTGGGGTCTCGCCTTCCTACGTAGTACTGGCCGAGTACACCGATAAACCCATCTTT. Protein: CALGVSPSYVVLAEYTDKPIF.

This clone was recorded a few times. With a far larger clone one base away, a read error is the likely cause. Other DNA sequences in the sample encode the same CDR3. The J gene has no call, while the V gene is TRDV1; the listed D gene, TRDD3, was not tested against the DNA. CDR3 length: 13 amino acids. Germline V CDR1 and CDR2: TSWWSYY, QGS. CDR3 sequence: CALLFPGGSKLIF. The DNA of the CDR3 is TGTGCTCTTTTATTCCCTGGGGGCTCAAAACTCATCTTC.

The CDR3 DNA sequence: TGTGCTCTTGGGGTTCCCGGGCAAAGGTCTTCCTACGAAGTCTGGGGGCCCTACCATTTGACAGCACAACTCTTCTTC. Its translation: CALGVPGQRSSYEVWGPYHLTAQLFF. The V gene is TRDV1; the J gene was not called; TRDD3 reflects the table's D call only, with no check against the DNA. Germline V CDR1 and CDR2: TSWWSYY, QGS. This CDR3 has 26 amino acids.

Worth noting for this clone: The TCRdb protein comes from a much larger clone and disagrees with this DNA's translation at residue 15, likely due to a read error; the protein given here is derived from the DNA. The chain has TRDV1 and TRDJ1; no clear D. CDR1 is TSWWSYY and CDR2 is QGS in the germline V gene. The CDR3 loop spans 18 amino acids. The CDR3 spells CALGFTSVHTYITDELIF. The CDR3 coding sequence is TGTGCTCTTGGGTTCACCTCCGTACATACTTATATCACCGATGAACTCATCTTT.

Details on this clone: A single base is all that separates this from a far larger clone, so a read error is likely. This sample also contains other DNA sequences that code for the same CDR3. This chain uses TRDV1 with TRDJ1; D is uncertain. TCRdb records no J gene; here it was assigned by comparing the DNA to germline. Germline-derived CDR1 and CDR2 are TSWWSYY and QGS. The CDR3 consists of 19 residues. V was clipped by 2 bases and J by 3 bases, with 25 bases between them. This chain's CDR3 is CALGEYTALPAVGADKLIF. Written as DNA, the CDR3 is TGTGCTCTTGGGGAATATACCGCGTTACCGGCAGTGGGAGCCGATAAACTCATCTTT.

This clone was seen repeatedly, ten times or more. The chain is built from TRDV1 and TRDJ1, with TRDD3 matching over 12 bases. The CDR3 contains 22 residues. Germline V gene lookup returns CDR1 TSWWSYY and CDR2 QGS. V gave up 2 bases and J gave up 0 bases; unmatched junction bases: 19. CDR3 in amino acids: CALGEYSWGIRVGAPYTDKLIF. For the CDR3, the DNA is TGTGCTCTTGGGGAATATTCCTGGGGGATACGCGTGGGAGCTCCGTACACCGATAAACTCATCTTT.

This clone was picked up many times. TCRdb's listed protein matches a much larger clone and diverges from this DNA's translation at residue 9, likely through a read error; the protein shown comes from the DNA. This chain uses TRDV2 with TRDJ3; 8 bases fit TRDD3. The germline V gene encodes CDR1 GEAIGNYY and CDR2 EKD. There are 21 residues in the CDR3. V lost 3 bases and J lost 1; bases outside the gene matches: 16. In DNA, the CDR3 is TGTGCCTGTGACGAGGTACTGGGGGGTACGCCCCGTTCCTGGGACACCCGACAGATGTTTTTC. Translation gives CACDEVLGGTPRSWDTRQMFF.

This clone was observed many times. The protein that TCRdb holds for this DNA derives from a much larger clone and differs from the translated DNA at residue 13, which likely indicates a read error; the protein shown here is translated from the DNA. In DNA, the CDR3 is TGTGCCTGTGACCCCAAGACTGGGGGAGACCCTTACATCGATAAACTCATCTTT. Residues: CACDPKTGGDPYIDKLIF. The chain is built from TRDV2 and TRDJ1; 9 bases align to TRDD3. The V and J ends lost 3 bases and 4 bases, in that order; junction bases with no gene match: 17. Germline V CDR1 and CDR2: GEAIGNYY, EKD. The CDR3 consists of 18 residues.

In regard to this clone: The protein TCRdb gives is from a much larger clone and does not agree with this DNA's translation at residue 3, likely a read error; the protein shown here comes from the DNA. J is TRDJ1 and V is TRDV2, with 10 bases fitting TRDD3. TCRdb offers no J gene call, so here the DNA was matched to germline to obtain one. CDR1 and CDR2 from the germline V gene are GEAIGNYY and EKD. The CDR3 extends over 15 amino acids. V trimming: 7 bases; J trimming: 3 bases; junction bases outside the gene matches: 10. This chain's CDR3 is CAWDGLGDHADKLIF. In DNA, the CDR3 is TGTGCCTGGGACGGACTGGGGGATCACGCCGATAAACTCATCTTT.

At least ten counts were recorded for this clone. The protein in TCRdb stems from a much larger clone and differs at residue 4 from this DNA's translation, likely a read error; here the protein is translated from the DNA. This sequence joins TRDV2 and TRDJ1; TRDD3 might be the D (6 bases). The CDR3 is made up of 16 amino acids. Germline values: CDR1 GEAIGNYY, CDR2 EKD. The CDR3 DNA sequence: TGTGCCTGTGGCACCGTGGGGGCCTCGTACACCGATAAACTCATCTTT. Translated: CACGTVGASYTDKLIF.

This clone was observed many times. This sample includes further DNA sequences coding for the same CDR3. This chain joins TRDV1 and TRDJ1, with D perhaps being TRDD2 or TRDD3 (7 bases each). CDR1 and CDR2 (germline): TSWWSYY, QGS. This CDR3 is 20 amino acids long. Between the trimmed V and J ends, which lost 4 bases and 0 bases, there was a span of 27 bases. The CDR3 here is CALGVSYADYWGTYTDKLIF. The CDR3 DNA is TGTGCTCTTGGGGTTTCCTACGCTGATTACTGGGGTACCTACACCGATAAACTCATCTTT.

The sample holds a few counts of this clone. For this DNA, TCRdb reports the protein of a much larger clone, which diverges at residue 4, most likely from a read error; the protein presented here is translated directly from the DNA. V gene TRDV1 combines with J gene TRDJ1; perhaps TRDD3 as D (5 bases). The J gene was missing in TCRdb and was found by matching the end of the DNA to germline. Germline CDR1 reads TSWWSYY; CDR2 reads QGS. The CDR3 has 19 residues. CDR3 DNA sequence: TGTGCTCTTAGGGAACGGCCTGGGTCGGCCCACCATGTAACCGATAAACTCATCTTT. Amino acid sequence: CALRERPGSAHHVTDKLIF.

Concerning this clone: A far larger clone is a single base away, which makes a read error likely. The sample holds other DNA sequences that translate to the same CDR3. The J gene is TRDJ1, the V gene TRDV2, with D maybe TRDD2 (9 bases). The J gene is not listed in TCRdb, so it was assigned here from a DNA match to germline. Germline CDR1 GEAIGNYY, CDR2 EKD. V was cut by 2 bases and J by 0 bases, with 24 bases left in between. The CDR3 runs 19 residues. CDR3: CACDIVLPTGDTHTDKLIF. DNA for the CDR3: TGTGCCTGTGACATCGTCCTTCCTACCGGGGATACCCACACCGATAAACTCATCTTT.

This clone appeared a few times. This likely stems from a read error, as it lies one base from a far larger clone. The identical CDR3 is also encoded by other nucleotide sequences in the sample. The J gene is TRDJ1, the V gene TRDV1; possible D gene TRDD3, 5 bases. TCRdb records no J gene; here it was assigned by comparing the DNA to germline. This CDR3 region has 16 residues. CDR1 TSWWSYY and CDR2 QGS come from the germline V gene. The CDR3 bases are TGTGCCCTTGGGCCTGGAGGGATTTTTTACACCGATAAACTCATCTTT. Amino acids: CALGPGGIFYTDKLIF.

As for this clone: Translating this DNA gives a protein that differs at residue 8 from the TCRdb one, which belongs to a much larger clone; a read error is likely, and the protein shown is this translation. The chain couples TRDV2 to TRDJ1; tentatively, D is TRDD3 (6 bases). The CDR3 is made up of 16 amino acids. The V gene's germline CDR1 is GEAIGNYY and CDR2 EKD. V lost 3 bases, J lost 0 bases, and 16 bases lay in between. CDR3 loop: CACDGYWEIYTDKLIF. CDR3 sequence (DNA): TGTGCCTGTGACGGCTACTGGGAGATTTACACCGATAAACTCATCTTT.